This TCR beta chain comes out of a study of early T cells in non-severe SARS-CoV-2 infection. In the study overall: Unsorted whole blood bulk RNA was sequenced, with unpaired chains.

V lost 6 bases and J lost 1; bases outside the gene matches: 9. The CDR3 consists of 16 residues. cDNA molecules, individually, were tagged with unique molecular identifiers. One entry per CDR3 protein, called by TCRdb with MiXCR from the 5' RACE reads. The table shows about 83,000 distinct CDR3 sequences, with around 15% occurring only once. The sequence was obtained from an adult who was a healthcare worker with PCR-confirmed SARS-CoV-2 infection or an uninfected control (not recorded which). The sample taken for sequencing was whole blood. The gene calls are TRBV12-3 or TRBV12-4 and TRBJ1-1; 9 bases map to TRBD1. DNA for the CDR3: TGTGCCAGCAGCCGAGGACAGGGGATCCGGAACACTGAAGCTTTCTTT. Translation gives CASSRGQGIRNTEAFF.